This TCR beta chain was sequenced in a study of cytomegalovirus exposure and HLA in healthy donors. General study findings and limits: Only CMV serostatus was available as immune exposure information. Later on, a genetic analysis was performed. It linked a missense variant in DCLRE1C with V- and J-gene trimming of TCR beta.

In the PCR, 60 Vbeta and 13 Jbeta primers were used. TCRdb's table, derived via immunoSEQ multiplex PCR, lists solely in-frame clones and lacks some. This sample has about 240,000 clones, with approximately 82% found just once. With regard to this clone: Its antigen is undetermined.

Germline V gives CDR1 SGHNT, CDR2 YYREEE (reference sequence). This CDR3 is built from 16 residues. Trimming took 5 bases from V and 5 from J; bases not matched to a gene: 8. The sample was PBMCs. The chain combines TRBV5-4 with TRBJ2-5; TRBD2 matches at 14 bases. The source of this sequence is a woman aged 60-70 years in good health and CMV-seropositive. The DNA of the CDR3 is TGTGCCAGCAGGGCCGGACTAGCGGGAGGCGGTGAGACCCAGTACTTC. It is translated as CASRAGLAGGGETQYF.